This T cell receptor (beta chain) was identified during a study of T cells after yellow fever vaccination. About the study: With SMART-Seq v4 Ultra Low Input, the fractions containing low cell numbers were prepared.

Study conclusions and caveats: Reappearing after the booster were most of the clones from primary vaccination (96% CD4, about 88% CD8).

TCRdb reanalysed the 5' RACE reads using MiXCR and keeps one entry per CDR3 protein. This sample has 140,000 to 150,000 distinct CDR3 sequences, with just over 6.5% found just once. The sample holds many counts of this clonotype. Its specificity is unknown. The CDR3 covers 13 residues. Germline assignment: CDR1 SGHRS and CDR2 YFSETQ. Trimming took off 3 bases at V and 0 bases at J, with 4 bases between the two ends. The chain is built from TRBV5-1 and TRBJ1-3; D ambiguous. The receptor comes from a man aged 25 to 40 who received the YFV17D yellow fever vaccine. Sample: CD4+ T cells sorted from PBMCs, taken 10 days after the yellow fever booster vaccination. CDR3 coding DNA: TGCGCCAGCAGCTGGGACTCTGGAAACACCATATATTTT. Its translation is CASSWDSGNTIYF.